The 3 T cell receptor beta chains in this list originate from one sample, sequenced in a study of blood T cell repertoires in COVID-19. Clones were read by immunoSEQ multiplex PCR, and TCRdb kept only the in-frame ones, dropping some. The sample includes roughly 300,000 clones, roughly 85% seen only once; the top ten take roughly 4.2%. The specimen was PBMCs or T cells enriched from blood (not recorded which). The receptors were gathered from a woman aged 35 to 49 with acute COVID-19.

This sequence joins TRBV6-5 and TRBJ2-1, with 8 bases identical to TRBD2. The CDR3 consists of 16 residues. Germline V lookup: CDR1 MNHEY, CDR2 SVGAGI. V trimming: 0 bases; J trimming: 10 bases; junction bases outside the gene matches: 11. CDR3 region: CASSYSNLGLAGEQFF. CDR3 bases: TGTGCCAGCAGTTACTCGAATCTAGGACTAGCAGGCGAGCAGTTCTTC.

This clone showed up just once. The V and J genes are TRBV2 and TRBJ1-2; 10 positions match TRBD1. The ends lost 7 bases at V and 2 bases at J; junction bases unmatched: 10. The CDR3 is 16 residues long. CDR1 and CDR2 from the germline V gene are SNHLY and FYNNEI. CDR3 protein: CASTRNTGQGNYGYTF. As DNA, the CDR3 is TGTGCCAGCACTAGAAATACGGGACAGGGGAACTATGGCTACACCTTC.

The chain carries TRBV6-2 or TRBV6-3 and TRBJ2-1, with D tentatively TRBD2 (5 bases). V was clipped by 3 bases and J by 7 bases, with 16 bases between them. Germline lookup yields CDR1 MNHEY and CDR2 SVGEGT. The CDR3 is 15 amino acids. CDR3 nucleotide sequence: TGTGCCAGCAGTTATGAGGGTAAGCTAGGGAATGAGCAGTTCTTC. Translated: CASSYEGKLGNEQFF.